This is a list of T cell receptor beta chains from one sample in a study of response to subunit inactivated influenza vaccine. Each CDR3 protein is one row after TCRdb ran MiXCR on the RT-PCR reads. The sample shows about 180,000 distinct CDR3 sequences, nearly 9.5% of them seen only once. Sample: non-naive T cells sorted from PBMCs, taken on the day of vaccination. The receptors stem from a man between 45 and 60 years old who received an inactivated influenza vaccine. Both conserved end residues are part of each CDR3. Each record gives: J gene, clone size, D gene, V gene, CDR3 protein, CDR3 DNA. D genes are given only for firm matches. The size field is filled for only some rows; it gives once, few, many or a size class.

J: TRBJ2-5
size: -
D: -
V: TRBV3-1
CDR3: CASSQDSGTQYF
DNA: TGTGCCAGCAGCCAAGATTCGGGGACCCAGTACTTC

J: TRBJ2-2
size: many
D: -
V: TRBV9
CDR3: CASSSAYTGELFF
DNA: TGTGCCAGCAGCTCCGCGTACACCGGGGAGCTGTTTTTT

J: TRBJ2-1
size: -
D: -
V: TRBV7-9
CDR3: CASSSPLGMGYNEQFF
DNA: TGTGCCAGCAGCTCCCCCTTGGGAATGGGATACAATGAGCAGTTCTTC

J: TRBJ2-3
size: -
D: TRBD2
V: TRBV20-1
CDR3: CSARSTSGADTQYF
DNA: TGCAGTGCTAGGTCGACTAGCGGCGCAGATACGCAGTATTTT

J: TRBJ1-1
size: many
D: TRBD1
V: TRBV29-1
CDR3: CSVEPGQGSEAFF
DNA: TGCAGCGTTGAACCGGGACAGGGATCCGAAGCTTTCTTT

J: TRBJ1-5
size: -
D: -
V: TRBV12-3/TRBV12-4
CDR3: CASSRASGNQPQHF
DNA: TGTGCCAGCAGCCGGGCCTCAGGCAATCAGCCCCAGCATTTT

J: TRBJ2-1
size: -
D: -
V: TRBV18
CDR3: CASSPDGEQFF
DNA: TGTGCCAGCTCACCGGATGGAGAGCAGTTCTTC

J: TRBJ1-4
size: few
D: -
V: TRBV10-3
CDR3: CAISDGGKLFF
DNA: TGTGCCATCAGTGATGGGGGAAAACTGTTTTTT

J: TRBJ2-3
size: -
D: -
V: TRBV15
CDR3: CATSPNRRSTDTQYF
DNA: TGTGCCACCTCTCCGAACAGGAGGAGCACAGATACGCAGTATTTT

J: TRBJ1-3
size: few
D: -
V: TRBV6-1
CDR3: CASKSHFGDTIYF
DNA: TGTGCCAGCAAAAGCCACTTCGGAGACACCATATATTTT

J: TRBJ1-1
size: -
D: -
V: TRBV11-2
CDR3: CASSLEDSGVKTEAFF
DNA: TGTGCCAGCAGCTTAGAGGACAGTGGAGTTAAGACTGAAGCTTTCTTT

J: TRBJ2-1
size: many
D: TRBD1
V: TRBV20-1
CDR3: CSARGGQGANEQFF
DNA: TGCAGTGCTAGAGGAGGACAGGGGGCTAATGAGCAGTTCTTC

J: TRBJ2-1
size: few
D: TRBD2
V: TRBV28
CDR3: CASSPPLGSSGVNEQFF
DNA: TGTGCCAGCAGTCCTCCCCTAGGGTCTAGCGGTGTCAATGAGCAGTTCTTC

J: TRBJ1-5
size: many
D: -
V: TRBV7-2
CDR3: CASSLGRVEPQHF
DNA: TGTGCCAGCAGCTTAGGCAGGGTTGAGCCCCAGCATTTT

J: TRBJ2-7
size: -
D: TRBD2
V: TRBV20-1
CDR3: CSARDWLAGHYEQYF
DNA: TGCAGTGCTAGAGATTGGCTAGCGGGACACTACGAGCAGTACTTC

J: TRBJ2-2
size: many
D: -
V: TRBV27
CDR3: CASSPGWQKNKGELFF
DNA: TGTGCCAGCAGTCCTGGGTGGCAGAAGAATAAGGGGGAGCTGTTTTTT

J: TRBJ2-2
size: many
D: -
V: TRBV29-1
CDR3: CSVPRRANTGELFF
DNA: TGCAGCGTCCCCAGACGGGCAAACACCGGGGAGCTGTTTTTT

J: TRBJ2-1
size: many
D: TRBD2
V: TRBV20-1
CDR3: CSARDPSGYYNEQFF
DNA: TGCAGTGCTAGAGACCCTAGCGGGTACTACAATGAGCAGTTCTTC

J: TRBJ2-3
size: -
D: -
V: TRBV7-9
CDR3: CASSTRADTQYF
DNA: TGTGCCAGCAGCACCCGCGCGGATACGCAGTATTTT

J: TRBJ1-4
size: -
D: -
V: TRBV11-2
CDR3: CASSRGHGLEKLFF
DNA: TGTGCCAGCAGCCGGGGACATGGACTAGAAAAACTGTTTTTT

J: TRBJ2-5
size: many
D: TRBD1
V: TRBV5-1
CDR3: CASSLGDRGRETQYF
DNA: TGCGCCAGCAGCTTGGGGGACAGGGGGAGAGAGACCCAGTACTTC

J: TRBJ2-2
size: many
D: -
V: TRBV7-2
CDR3: CASSLAGGTGELFF
DNA: TGTGCCAGCAGCTTAGCGGGGGGAACCGGGGAGCTGTTTTTT

J: TRBJ1-6
size: -
D: -
V: TRBV4-1
CDR3: CASSQGNRDPYNSPLHF
DNA: TGCGCCAGCAGCCAAGGAAACAGGGATCCCTATAATTCACCCCTCCACTTT

J: TRBJ2-7
size: few
D: -
V: TRBV27
CDR3: CASSPREFYEQYF
DNA: TGTGCCAGCAGTCCCCGTGAATTCTACGAGCAGTACTTC

J: TRBJ2-5
size: -
D: -
V: TRBV2
CDR3: CASKSLQKTNF
DNA: TGTGCCAGCAAAAGCCTACAGAAAACGAACTTC

J: TRBJ2-2
size: many
D: -
V: TRBV5-1
CDR3: CASRPPGTGELFF
DNA: TGCGCCAGCAGGCCCCCCGGCACCGGGGAGCTGTTTTTT

J: TRBJ2-1
size: -
D: TRBD1
V: TRBV19
CDR3: CASSNLIPGQGMVQFF
DNA: TGTGCCAGTAGTAACTTAATACCGGGACAGGGAATGGTCCAGTTCTTC

J: TRBJ2-3
size: -
D: -
V: TRBV10-3
CDR3: CAILGLDTDTQYF
DNA: TGTGCCATCTTGGGACTCGACACAGATACGCAGTATTTT

J: TRBJ2-7
size: -
D: -
V: TRBV20-1
CDR3: CSARERGGRPYEQYF
DNA: TGCAGTGCTAGGGAAAGGGGTGGCCGCCCCTACGAGCAGTACTTC

J: TRBJ2-1
size: -
D: -
V: TRBV24-1
CDR3: CATSEAGQRGNNEQFF
DNA: TGTGCCACCAGTGAGGCGGGACAGAGAGGAAACAATGAGCAGTTCTTC

J: TRBJ2-2
size: few
D: -
V: TRBV30
CDR3: CACGPSAGELFF
DNA: TGTGCCTGCGGGCCCTCAGCCGGGGAGCTGTTTTTT

J: TRBJ2-7
size: few
D: -
V: TRBV7-2
CDR3: CASSLAPEFSYEQYF
DNA: TGTGCCAGCAGCTTAGCGCCGGAGTTCTCCTACGAGCAGTACTTC

J: TRBJ2-1
size: many
D: TRBD2
V: TRBV7-2
CDR3: CASSPGTSPLSDEQFF
DNA: TGTGCCAGCAGCCCCGGGACTAGTCCTCTGTCGGATGAGCAGTTCTTC

J: TRBJ2-1
size: many
D: -
V: TRBV7-9
CDR3: CASTSWRGVTEQFF
DNA: TGTGCCAGCACCTCCTGGCGCGGTGTTACTGAGCAGTTCTTC

J: TRBJ1-6
size: -
D: -
V: TRBV4-3
CDR3: CASSQAQNSPLHF
DNA: TGCGCCAGCAGCCAGGCACAGAATTCACCCCTCCACTTT

J: TRBJ2-3
size: many
D: -
V: TRBV5-1
CDR3: CASSNSMGQSWGDTQYF
DNA: TGCGCCAGCAGCAACTCTATGGGACAATCGTGGGGGGATACGCAGTATTTT

J: TRBJ2-3
size: few
D: TRBD1
V: TRBV7-8
CDR3: CASSPRTGGADTQYF
DNA: TGTGCCAGCAGCCCCCGGACAGGGGGCGCGGATACGCAGTATTTT